Listed here are 5 T cell receptor beta chains from one sample, sequenced in a study of T cells in Graves' hyperthyroidism and ophthalmopathy. What was amplified from RNA transcripts were TCR beta CDR3 regions. The HTBI primer set drove a first-round RT-PCR of the TCR CDR3. TCRdb re-analysed the multiplex PCR reads in MiXCR, keeping a single row per CDR3 protein. The data show 650,000 to 750,000 distinct CDR3 sequences, 14% seen once. Input material: blood. All receptors derive from a woman aged 18-29 years with Graves' hyperthyroidism.

The chain employs TRBV5-6 and TRBJ1-1; D is undetermined. This CDR3 is 16 amino acids long. Germline V lookup: CDR1 SGHDT, CDR2 YYEEEE. V lost 0 bases and J 5 bases, leaving 17 bases between the germline ends. The CDR3 coding sequence is TGTGCCAGCAGCTTGGCCATACGCCGGGGAGGTACTGAAGCTTTCTTT. It codes for CASSLAIRRGGTEAFF.

This chain links TRBV29-1 with TRBJ2-1; the D gene is possibly TRBD2 (5 bases). Deletions cut 4 bases from V and 9 bases from J, with 10 bases between. The CDR3 runs to 11 residues. The germline V gene has CDR1 SQVTM and CDR2 ANQGSEA. DNA of the CDR3: TGCAGCGTTGGATCGGGGATTGAGCAGTTCTTC. Translation: CSVGSGIEQFF.

This clonotype was seen a handful of times. The rearrangement uses TRBV5-1 and TRBJ2-1; the match to TRBD2 covers 8 bases. CDR1 SGHRS and CDR2 YFSETQ come from the germline V gene. The V segment lost 3 bases and the J segment 12 bases; nucleotides outside the gene matches: 8. This CDR3 has 13 residues. The DNA for the CDR3 is TGCGCCAGCAGCTCCCCGGGGGGGCGTGGGCAGTTCTTC. It is translated as CASSSPGGRGQFF.

The rearrangement uses TRBV20-1 and TRBJ2-5, with a weak D call TRBD2 (6 bases). The V gene's germline CDR1 is DFQATT and CDR2 SNEGSKA (reference sequence). V was trimmed by 6 bases and J by 5 bases, leaving 19 bases between them. This CDR3 comprises 14 residues. The CDR3 loop is CSAHLGLAMETQYF. The DNA of the CDR3 is TGCAGTGCGCATTTAGGGCTAGCGATGGAGACCCAGTACTTC.

This clonotype was detected many times. The rearrangement links TRBV5-1 to TRBJ2-1; TRBD2 matches at 9 bases. CDR1 and CDR2 (germline): SGHRS, YFSETQ. This CDR3 has 16 amino acids. J gave up 4 bases and V 2 bases, and 7 bases lay outside the gene matches. In DNA form, the CDR3 reads TGCGCCAGCAGCTTCCCACCTAGCGGGGTTTACAATGAGCAGTTCTTC. It is translated as CASSFPPSGVYNEQFF.